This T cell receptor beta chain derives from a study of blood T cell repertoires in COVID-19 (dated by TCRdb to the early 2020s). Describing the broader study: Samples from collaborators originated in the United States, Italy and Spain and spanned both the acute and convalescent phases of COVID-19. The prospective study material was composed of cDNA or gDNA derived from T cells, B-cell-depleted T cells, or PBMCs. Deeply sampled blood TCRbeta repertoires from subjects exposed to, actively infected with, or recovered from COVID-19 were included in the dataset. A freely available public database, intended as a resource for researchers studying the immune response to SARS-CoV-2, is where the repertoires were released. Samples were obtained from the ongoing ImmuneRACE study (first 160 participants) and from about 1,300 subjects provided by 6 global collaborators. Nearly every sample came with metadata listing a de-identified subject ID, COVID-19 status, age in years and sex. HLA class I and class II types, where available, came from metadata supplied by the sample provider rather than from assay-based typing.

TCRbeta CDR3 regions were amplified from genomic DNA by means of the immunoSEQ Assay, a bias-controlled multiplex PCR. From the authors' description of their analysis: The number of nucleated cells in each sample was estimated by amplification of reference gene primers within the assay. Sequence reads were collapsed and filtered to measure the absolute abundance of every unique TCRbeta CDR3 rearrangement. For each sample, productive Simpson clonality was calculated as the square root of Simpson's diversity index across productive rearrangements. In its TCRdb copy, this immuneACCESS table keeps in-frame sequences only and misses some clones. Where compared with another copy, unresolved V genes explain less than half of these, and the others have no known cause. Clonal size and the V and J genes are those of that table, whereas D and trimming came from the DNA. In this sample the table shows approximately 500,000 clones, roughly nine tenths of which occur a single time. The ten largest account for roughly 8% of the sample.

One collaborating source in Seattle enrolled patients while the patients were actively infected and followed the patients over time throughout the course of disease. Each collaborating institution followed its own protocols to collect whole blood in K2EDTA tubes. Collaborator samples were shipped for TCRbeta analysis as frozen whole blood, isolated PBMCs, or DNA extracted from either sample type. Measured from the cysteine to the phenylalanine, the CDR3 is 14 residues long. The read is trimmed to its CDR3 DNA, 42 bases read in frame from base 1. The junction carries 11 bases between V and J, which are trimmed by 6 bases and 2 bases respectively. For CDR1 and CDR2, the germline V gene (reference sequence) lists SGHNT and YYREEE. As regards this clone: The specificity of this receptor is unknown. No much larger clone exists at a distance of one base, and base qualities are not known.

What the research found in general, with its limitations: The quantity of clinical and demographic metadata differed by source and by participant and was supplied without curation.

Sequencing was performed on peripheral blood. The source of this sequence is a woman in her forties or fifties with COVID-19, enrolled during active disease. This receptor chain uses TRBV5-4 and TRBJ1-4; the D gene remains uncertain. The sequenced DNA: TGTGCCAGCACCAACGGGGTGACTAATGAAAAACTGTTTTTT. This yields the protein CASTNGVTNEKLFF.